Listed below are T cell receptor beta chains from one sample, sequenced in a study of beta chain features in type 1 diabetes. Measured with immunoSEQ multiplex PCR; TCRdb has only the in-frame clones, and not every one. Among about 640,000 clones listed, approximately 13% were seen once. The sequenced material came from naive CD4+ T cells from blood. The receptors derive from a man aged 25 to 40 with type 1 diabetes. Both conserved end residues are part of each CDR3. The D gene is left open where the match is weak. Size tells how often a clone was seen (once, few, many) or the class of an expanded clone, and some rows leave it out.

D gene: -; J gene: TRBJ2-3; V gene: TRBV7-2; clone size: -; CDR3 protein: CASSLFGASDTQYF; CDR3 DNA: TGTGCCAGCAGCTTATTTGGGGCGTCAGATACGCAGTATTTT
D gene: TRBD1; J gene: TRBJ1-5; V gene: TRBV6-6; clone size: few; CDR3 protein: CASTSGRGLEQPQHF; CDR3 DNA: TGTGCCAGCACATCGGGGAGGGGGCTCGAGCAGCCCCAGCATTTT
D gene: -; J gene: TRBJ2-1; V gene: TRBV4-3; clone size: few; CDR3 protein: CASSQDTQGWYNEQFF; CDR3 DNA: TGCGCCAGCAGCCAAGATACGCAGGGGTGGTACAATGAGCAGTTCTTC
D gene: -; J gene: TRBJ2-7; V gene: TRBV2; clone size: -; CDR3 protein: CASSLQPYEQYF; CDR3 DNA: TGTGCCAGCAGTCTCCAACCCTACGAGCAGTACTTC
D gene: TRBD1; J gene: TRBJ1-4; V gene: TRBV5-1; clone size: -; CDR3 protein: CASSLATGGAANEKLFF; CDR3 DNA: TGCGCCAGCAGCTTGGCTACAGGGGGCGCCGCTAATGAAAAACTGTTTTTT
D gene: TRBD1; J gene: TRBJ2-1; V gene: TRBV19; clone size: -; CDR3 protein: CATRGGQGPNEQFF; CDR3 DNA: TGTGCCACTCGTGGGGGACAGGGTCCCAATGAGCAGTTCTTC
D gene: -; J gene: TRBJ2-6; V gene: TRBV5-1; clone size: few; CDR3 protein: CASSLARASSGANVLTF; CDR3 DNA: TGCGCCAGCAGCTTGGCCAGGGCTAGCTCTGGGGCCAACGTCCTGACTTTC
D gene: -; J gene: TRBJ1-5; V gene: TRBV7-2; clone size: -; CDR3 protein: CASSLVGGSNQPQHF; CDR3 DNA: TGTGCCAGCAGCTTAGTGGGGGGGAGCAATCAGCCCCAGCATTTT
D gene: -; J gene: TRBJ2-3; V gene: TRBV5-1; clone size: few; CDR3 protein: CASSLAAGAGPDTQYF; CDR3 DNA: TGCGCCAGCAGCTTGGCGGCGGGGGCCGGGCCAGATACGCAGTATTTT
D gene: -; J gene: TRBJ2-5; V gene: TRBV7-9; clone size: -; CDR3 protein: CASSLSRGRVETQYF; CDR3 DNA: TGTGCCAGCAGCTTAAGCAGGGGACGGGTGGAGACCCAGTACTTC
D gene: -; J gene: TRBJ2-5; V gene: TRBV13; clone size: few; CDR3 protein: CASSSDSPLETQYF; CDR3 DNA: TGTGCCAGCAGCTCGGACAGCCCCCTGGAGACCCAGTACTTC
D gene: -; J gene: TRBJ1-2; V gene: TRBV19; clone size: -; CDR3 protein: CASSIVSFGTQDNGYTF; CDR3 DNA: TGTGCCAGTAGTATAGTAAGCTTTGGGACCCAGGACAATGGCTACACCTTC
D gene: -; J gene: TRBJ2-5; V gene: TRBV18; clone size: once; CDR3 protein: CASSLSRTSIQETQYF; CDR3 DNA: TGTGCCAGCTCACTCAGCCGAACTAGTATTCAAGAGACCCAGTACTTC
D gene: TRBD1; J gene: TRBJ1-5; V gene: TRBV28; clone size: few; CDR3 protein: CASSPGTGEQPQHF; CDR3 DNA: TGTGCCAGCAGCCCCGGGACAGGGGAGCAGCCCCAGCATTTT
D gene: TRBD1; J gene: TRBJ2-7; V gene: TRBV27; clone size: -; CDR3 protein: CASRSGGSKQYF; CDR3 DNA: TGTGCCAGCAGATCAGGGGGCTCGAAGCAGTACTTC
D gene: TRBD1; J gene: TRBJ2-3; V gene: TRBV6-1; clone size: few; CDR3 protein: CASSEARGTGGTDTQYF; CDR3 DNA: TGTGCCAGCAGTGAAGCGAGGGGGACAGGAGGCACAGATACGCAGTATTTT
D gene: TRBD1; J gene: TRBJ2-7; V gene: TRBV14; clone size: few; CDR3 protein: CASSQPGTAYEQYF; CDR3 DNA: TGTGCCAGCAGCCAACCAGGGACAGCCTACGAGCAGTACTTC
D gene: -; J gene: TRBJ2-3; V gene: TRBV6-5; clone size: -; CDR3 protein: CASSYVGGDTQYF; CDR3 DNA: TGTGCCAGCAGTTATGTAGGGGGAGATACGCAGTATTTT
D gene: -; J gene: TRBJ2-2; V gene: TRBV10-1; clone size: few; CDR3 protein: CASSVSRGLAGELFF; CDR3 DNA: TGCGCCAGCAGTGTCTCTCGCGGGTTGGCCGGGGAGCTGTTTTTT
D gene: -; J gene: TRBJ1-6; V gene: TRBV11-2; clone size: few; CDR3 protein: CASSVRGFSPLHF; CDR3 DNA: TGTGCCAGCAGCGTTCGGGGATTCTCACCCCTCCACTTT
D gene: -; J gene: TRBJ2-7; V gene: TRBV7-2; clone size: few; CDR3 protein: CASSSATGPEQYF; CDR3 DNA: TGTGCCAGCAGCTCTGCGACAGGACCCGAGCAGTACTTC
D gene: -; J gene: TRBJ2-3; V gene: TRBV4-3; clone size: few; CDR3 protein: CASSQEAGVGWDTQYF; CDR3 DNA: TGCGCCAGCAGCCAAGAAGCAGGGGTTGGTTGGGATACGCAGTATTTT
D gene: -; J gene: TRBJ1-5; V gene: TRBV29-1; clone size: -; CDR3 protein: CSVGSGTREDQPQHF; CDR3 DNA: TGCAGCGTGGGGAGTGGGACCCGGGAGGATCAGCCCCAGCATTTT
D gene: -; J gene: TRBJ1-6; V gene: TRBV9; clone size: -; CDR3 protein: CASSVVGVGNSPLHF; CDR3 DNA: TGTGCCAGCAGCGTAGTGGGGGTAGGGAATTCACCCCTCCACTTT
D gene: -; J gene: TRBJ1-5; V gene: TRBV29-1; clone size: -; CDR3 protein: CSARLADQPQHF; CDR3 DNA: TGCAGCGCCCGGCTAGCGGATCAGCCCCAGCATTTT
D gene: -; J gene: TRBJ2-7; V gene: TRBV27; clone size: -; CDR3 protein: CASRGSSYEQYF; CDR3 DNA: TGTGCCAGCAGGGGAAGCTCCTACGAGCAGTACTTC
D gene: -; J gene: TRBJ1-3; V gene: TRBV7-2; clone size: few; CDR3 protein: CASSTTGSGNTIYF; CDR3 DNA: TGTGCCAGCAGCACAACAGGGTCTGGAAACACCATATATTTT
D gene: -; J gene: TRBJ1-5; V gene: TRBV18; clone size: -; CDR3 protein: CASSRVSMEPQHF; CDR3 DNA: TGTGCCAGCTCACGCGTTAGCATGGAGCCCCAGCATTTT
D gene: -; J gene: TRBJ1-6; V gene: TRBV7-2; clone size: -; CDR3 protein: CASSKTRDSPLHF; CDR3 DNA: TGTGCCAGCAGCAAGACACGGGATTCACCCCTCCACTTT
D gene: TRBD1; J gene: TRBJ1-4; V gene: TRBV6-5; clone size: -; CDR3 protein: CASSSMTGGNEKLFF; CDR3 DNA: TGTGCCAGCAGTTCCATGACAGGGGGAAATGAAAAACTGTTTTTT
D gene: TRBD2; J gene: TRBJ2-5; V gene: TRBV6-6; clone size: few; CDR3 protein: CASSKGLAGAQETQYF; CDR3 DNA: TGTGCCAGCAGTAAGGGACTAGCGGGTGCACAAGAGACCCAGTACTTC
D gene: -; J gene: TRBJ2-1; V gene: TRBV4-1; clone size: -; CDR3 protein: CASSQEVNNEQFF; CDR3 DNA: TGCGCCAGCAGCCAAGAAGTTAACAATGAGCAGTTCTTC
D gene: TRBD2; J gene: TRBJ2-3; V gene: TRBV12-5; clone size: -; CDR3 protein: CASGPGLAADTQYF; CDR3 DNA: TGTGCTAGTGGTCCCGGACTAGCCGCAGATACGCAGTATTTT
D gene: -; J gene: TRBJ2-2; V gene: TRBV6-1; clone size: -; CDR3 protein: CASTETGNTGELFF; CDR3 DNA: TGTGCCAGCACTGAGACAGGCAACACCGGGGAGCTGTTTTTT
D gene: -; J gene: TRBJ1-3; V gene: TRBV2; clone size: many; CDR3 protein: CASIRGSSGNTIYF; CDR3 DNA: TGTGCCAGCATTAGAGGCTCCTCTGGAAACACCATATATTTT
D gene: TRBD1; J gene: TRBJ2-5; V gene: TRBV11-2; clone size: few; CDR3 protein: CASSFYTGGVKTQYF; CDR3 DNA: TGTGCCAGCAGCTTTTATACAGGGGGCGTGAAGACCCAGTACTTC
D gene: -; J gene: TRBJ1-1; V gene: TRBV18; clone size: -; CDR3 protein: CASLPRSNTEAFF; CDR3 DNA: TGTGCCAGCCTCCCTCGATCGAACACTGAAGCTTTCTTT